This TCR beta chain emerged from a study of CD8 T cells in ankylosing spondylitis. Study-level points and caveats: Characteristic of ankylosing spondylitis blood, it appeared, was a TCR beta motif comprising roughly eight highly homologous variants. In peripheral blood, disease-linked CD8+ clones occurred at relatively low frequencies. It was reported that disease-linked clones were significantly enriched in matched ankylosing spondylitis synovial fluid. Before this, some motif variants had been reported in reactive arthritis synovial fluid and blood.

TCRdb itself ran the 5' RACE reads through MiXCR, one entry per CDR3 protein. The sample has 200,000 to 250,000 distinct CDR3 sequences, approximately 7.3% seen once; the top ten hold about 14%. Ten or more counts support this clonotype. Its antigen is not identified. The V end was cut by 0 bases, the J end by 3 bases, with 4 bases between. Germline lookup yields CDR1 MNHEY and CDR2 SVGEGT. The CDR3 runs to 13 residues. The clonotype was recovered from a male donor with ankylosing spondylitis. The sequenced material came from blood, either unsorted or a sorted T cell fraction (not recorded which). The V and J genes are TRBV6-2 or TRBV6-3 and TRBJ2-3; no definite D call. The DNA of the CDR3 is TGTGCCAGCAGTTACTCCATGACAGATACGCAGTATTTT. This codes for CASSYSMTDTQYF.